This T cell receptor (beta chain) was captured in a study of response to subunit inactivated influenza vaccine. Points from the study as a whole: A suggestion made by the authors is that each seasonal influenza vaccination recruits few new T cells.

TCRdb reanalysed the RT-PCR reads using MiXCR and keeps one entry per CDR3 protein. The sample lists 650,000 or so distinct CDR3 sequences, 14% occurring once. V was clipped by 2 bases and J by 6 bases; unmatched bases: 7. The CDR3 covers 15 residues. CDR1 SEHNR and CDR2 FQNEAQ come from the germline V gene (reference sequence). Of note for this clonotype: The antigen is unknown.

This clonotype originated in a man aged 50 to 59 who received an inactivated influenza vaccine. The V gene is TRBV7-9, the J gene TRBJ2-1; 7 bases are a match to TRBD2. The sequences come from PBMCs from blood, collected 14 days before vaccination. In DNA, the CDR3 is TGTGCCAGCAGCTTAAGCGCGGGAGTAGCCAATGAGCAGTTCTTC. This encodes CASSLSAGVANEQFF.